The following is a TCR beta chain sequence with its context. Its antigen is not identified. Germline CDR1 reads MNHEY; CDR2 reads SMNVEV (reference sequence). Germline trimming cut 2 bases from V and 9 bases from J; bases unmatched to any gene: 9. The CDR3 is made up of 15 amino acids. Amplification used 60 Vbeta primers and 13 Jbeta primers. TCRdb's copy holds only in-frame clones and misses some; the assay was immunoSEQ multiplex PCR. This table holds roughly 160,000 clones, approximately 83% found once. This specimen comes from a study of cytomegalovirus exposure and HLA in healthy donors. Study-level results: Of the V segments, some could not be distinguished, including TRBV6-2 and TRBV6-3, and were excluded. The authors assumed roughly uniform sequencing depth across donors for presence/absence analyses. Previously analyzed data showed that most TCR beta V segments were productive at a frequency of about 90% or about 30%.

The origin of this receptor is a young man in good health and CMV-seropositive. The chain recombines TRBV27 with TRBJ2-1; 8 nucleotides match TRBD2. The sequencing sample was made of PBMCs. The CDR3 here is CASSLAGGAPVEQFF. DNA for the CDR3: TGTGCCAGCAGTTTAGCGGGGGGAGCCCCGGTTGAGCAGTTCTTC.